These 18 T cell receptor beta chains share one sample of origin, sequenced in a study of blood T cells in healthy people across ages. Together with a sample-barcoded 5' primer, a J-beta primer mix was included in a second PCR lasting about 7 to 11 cycles. TCRdb re-called the 5' RACE reads through MiXCR, storing one row per CDR3 protein. The table has 700,000 or so distinct CDR3 sequences, around 41% seen once. Sequenced material: blood. The receptors were sampled from a man older than 75 in good health.

The sample holds many counts of this clonotype. This chain uses TRBV5-1 with TRBJ2-7, with 11 bases aligning to TRBD2. Germline V CDR1 and CDR2: SGHRS, YFSETQ. V was pared by 4 bases and J by 4 bases, with 4 bases of the junction left unmatched. The CDR3 is 14 residues long. The CDR3 sequence: CASSRTSGSYEQYF. The DNA for the CDR3 is TGCGCCAGCAGCCGGACTAGCGGGTCTTACGAGCAGTACTTC. Full variable domain (rest looked up from reference TRBV5-1 and TRBJ2-7): KAGVTQTPRYLIKTRGQQVTLSCSPISGHRSVSWYQQTPGQGLQFLFEYFSETQRNKGNFPGRFSGRQFSNSRSEMNVSTLELGDSALYLCASSRTSGSYEQYFGPGTRLTVT.

Only one count was recorded for this clonotype. The chain carries TRBV7-2 and TRBJ1-5; 7 bases are shared with TRBD1. The germline CDR1 and CDR2 sequences are SGHTA and FQGNSA. With 2 bases clipped from V and 0 bases from J, the junction kept 7 bases outside the gene matches. The CDR3 totals 17 residues. The CDR3 bases are TGTGCCAGCAGCTTAAGGGGGCGGTTAGATAGCAATCAGCCCCAGCATTTT. Residues: CASSLRGRLDSNQPQHF.

This clonotype has more than one count but fewer than ten. The chain combines TRBV3-1 with TRBJ2-3; 10 nucleotides agree with TRBD2. V shed 1 base, J shed 3 bases, and the junction held 10 bases outside the gene matches. CDR1 is LGHDT and CDR2 is YNNKEL in the germline V gene (reference sequence). The CDR3 extends over 18 amino acids. CDR3 DNA sequence: TGTGCCAGCAGCCAAGGACTCTCCCTAGCGGGAGTGACAGATACGCAGTATTTT. Translated: CASSQGLSLAGVTDTQYF.

This clonotype has a single count. The chain carries TRBV3-1 and TRBJ1-2, with unresolved D. Germline V gene sequence: CDR1 LGHDT, CDR2 YNNKEL (reference sequence). The CDR3 runs to 13 residues. V shed 5 bases and J shed 3 bases, with 10 bases lying between them. CDR3 DNA: TGTGCCAGCAGCGCCCGGACTGACTATGGCTACACCTTC. Translation: CASSARTDYGYTF. Combining the CDR3 with reference TRBV3-1 and TRBJ1-2 gives the whole variable domain DTAVSQTPKYLVTQMGNDKSIKCEQNLGHDTMYWYKQDSKKFLKIMFSYNNKELIINETVPNRFSPKSPDKAHLNLHINSLELGDSAVYFCASSARTDYGYTFGSGTRLTVV.

The V and J genes are TRBV9 and TRBJ2-7; 7 positions match TRBD2. The trim removed 2 bases at V and 0 bases at J, leaving 2 bases unmatched. This CDR3 has 14 amino acids. In germline, CDR1 is SGDLS, CDR2 YYNGEE. CDR3 bases: TGTGCCAGCAGCGTGGGACTACCCTCCTACGAGCAGTACTTC. Translating gives CASSVGLPSYEQYF.

V usage is TRBV11-2 and J usage is TRBJ2-5; 12 nucleotides line up with TRBD2. Looked up from germline, CDR1 is SGHAT and CDR2 is FQNNGV. J lost 11 bases, V lost 1 base, and 8 bases had no gene match. The CDR3 covers 15 residues. The CDR3 spells CASSLGRTSGNEQYF. CDR3 bases: TGTGCCAGCAGCTTAGGGCGGACTAGCGGGAATGAGCAGTACTTC.

This chain uses TRBV6-1 with TRBJ2-7, with 11 bases identical to TRBD2. CDR1 is MNHNS and CDR2 is SASEGT in the germline V gene. The CDR3 has 18 residues. V was clipped by 6 bases and J by 0 bases; unmatched bases: 13. This CDR3 reads CASRAGTSGPYLSYEQYF. The DNA for the CDR3 is TGTGCCAGCAGGGCCGGGACTAGCGGTCCATATCTCTCCTACGAGCAGTACTTC.

The chain carries TRBV14 and TRBJ2-1; D remains unclear. CDR3 length: 11 residues. Germline V CDR1 and CDR2: SGHDN, FVKESK. V lost 4 bases to trimming and J lost 9 bases, with 7 bases between them. The CDR3 coding sequence is TGTGCCAGCAGCCGCCACAGTGAGCAGTTCTTC. Protein: CASSRHSEQFF.

Remarks on this clonotype: It may be a read error: a sequence one base away is much more abundant. CDR3 DNA sequence: TGTGCCATCAGTGAGTCGGGGGGCAAGGAGCAGTTCTTC. Its translation is CAISESGGKEQFF. The genes are TRBV10-3 and TRBJ2-7; tentatively, D is TRBD1 or TRBD2 (6 bases each). The J call is in doubt because the DNA end fits TRBJ2-1 better. This CDR3 has 13 amino acids. In germline, CDR1 is ENHRY, CDR2 SYGVKD.

The gene calls are TRBV20-1 and TRBJ1-2; possibly TRBD1 for D (6 bases). The CDR3 has 13 residues. Per germline, CDR1 DFQATT and CDR2 SNEGSKA (reference sequence). Trimming stripped 6 bases from V and 8 bases from J, with 19 bases between. In DNA form, the CDR3 reads TGCAGTGCCACCGGACAGCCCCGTCGCGGCTACACCTTC. This gives the protein CSATGQPRRGYTF.

The genes are TRBV7-2 and TRBJ2-5, with TRBD2 identical over 12 bases. V dropped 1 base and J dropped 4; count of bases not matched to a gene: 13. This CDR3 spans 19 amino acids. From germline, CDR1 is SGHTA and CDR2 FQGNSA. CDR3 loop: CASSLGSTSGRMEGETQYF. The CDR3 region has the DNA TGTGCCAGCAGCTTAGGCTCGACTAGCGGGAGAATGGAGGGAGAGACCCAGTACTTC.

The chain links TRBV20-1 to TRBJ2-5; D is uncertain. The CDR3 length is 14 residues. CDR1 DFQATT and CDR2 SNEGSKA come from the germline V gene (reference sequence). V lost 0 bases and J lost 1, with 9 bases in between. The CDR3 DNA sequence: TGCAGTGCTAGAGATTTACTGACCCAAGAGACCCAGTACTTC. Encoded protein: CSARDLLTQETQYF.

This clonotype has a handful of counts. The rearrangement joins TRBV3-1 to TRBJ1-2; possible D gene TRBD1, 5 bases. The CDR3 length is 15 residues. Per the germline V gene, CDR1 is LGHDT and CDR2 is YNNKEL (reference sequence). Deletions cut 0 bases from V and 8 bases from J, with 16 bases between. The CDR3 here is CASSQDWYQGAGYTF. CDR3 sequence (DNA): TGTGCCAGCAGCCAAGATTGGTATCAGGGAGCCGGCTACACCTTC.

Only a few counts were recorded for this clonotype. The V call is TRBV20-1, the J call TRBJ2-1, with D perhaps TRBD2 (6 bases). This CDR3 is 10 amino acids long. Germline V gene sequence: CDR1 DFQATT, CDR2 SNEGSKA (reference sequence). V lost 5 bases to trimming and J lost 15 bases, with 14 bases between them. CDR3 sequence reads: CSAVIGGMFF. In DNA, the CDR3 is TGCAGTGCTGTAATTGGCGGGATGTTCTTC.

This clonotype was seen only a few times. The V gene is TRBV20-1, the J gene TRBJ2-3; 14 bases map to TRBD2. The CDR3 is 17 residues long. The V and J ends lost 6 bases and 1 base, in that order; junction bases with no gene match: 9. The germline V gene has CDR1 DFQATT and CDR2 SNEGSKA (reference sequence). The CDR3 DNA is TGCAGTGCATCCGGGACTAGCGGGAGTACGCGCACAGATACGCAGTATTTT. This sequence encodes CSASGTSGSTRTDTQYF.

The V and J genes are TRBV14 and TRBJ1-2, with 8 bases fitting TRBD1. With V trimmed by 4 bases and J by 8 bases, 9 bases remained unmatched. The CDR3 consists of 14 residues. Germline values: CDR1 SGHDN, CDR2 FVKESK. The CDR3 nucleotides are TGTGCCAGCAGCCCTTCACGACAGGGGTCCGGCTACACCTTC. Amino acid sequence: CASSPSRQGSGYTF.

This clonotype was counted a few times. The chain joins TRBV11-2 to TRBJ2-2; the match to TRBD1 covers 7 bases. This CDR3 is 14 amino acids long. V gave up 6 bases and J gave up 8 bases; unmatched junction bases: 9. Germline V CDR1 and CDR2: SGHAT, FQNNGV. The CDR3 region is CASSAERGRGELFF. As DNA, the CDR3 is TGTGCCAGCAGTGCGGAAAGGGGGCGGGGGGAGCTGTTTTTT.

In this sample, this clonotype turned up many times. CDR3 residues: CASSREKETQYF. CDR3 nucleotides: TGTGCCAGCAGCCGGGAAAAAGAGACCCAGTACTTC. The chain joins TRBV7-2 to TRBJ2-5; D is possibly TRBD2 (5 bases). Germline loops: CDR1 SGHTA, CDR2 FQGNSA. Trimming shortened V by 5 bases and J by 3 bases, and 7 bases separated the two germline ends. The CDR3 is 12 amino acids.